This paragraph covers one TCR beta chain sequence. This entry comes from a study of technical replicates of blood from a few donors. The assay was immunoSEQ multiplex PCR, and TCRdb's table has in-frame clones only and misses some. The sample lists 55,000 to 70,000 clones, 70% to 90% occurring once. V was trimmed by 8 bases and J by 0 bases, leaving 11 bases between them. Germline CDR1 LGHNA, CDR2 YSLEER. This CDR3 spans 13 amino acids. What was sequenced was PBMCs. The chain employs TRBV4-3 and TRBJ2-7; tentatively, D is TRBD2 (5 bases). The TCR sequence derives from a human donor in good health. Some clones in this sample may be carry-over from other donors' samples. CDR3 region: CASAADFSYEQYF. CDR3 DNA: TGCGCCAGCGCTGCGGACTTCTCCTACGAGCAGTACTTC.